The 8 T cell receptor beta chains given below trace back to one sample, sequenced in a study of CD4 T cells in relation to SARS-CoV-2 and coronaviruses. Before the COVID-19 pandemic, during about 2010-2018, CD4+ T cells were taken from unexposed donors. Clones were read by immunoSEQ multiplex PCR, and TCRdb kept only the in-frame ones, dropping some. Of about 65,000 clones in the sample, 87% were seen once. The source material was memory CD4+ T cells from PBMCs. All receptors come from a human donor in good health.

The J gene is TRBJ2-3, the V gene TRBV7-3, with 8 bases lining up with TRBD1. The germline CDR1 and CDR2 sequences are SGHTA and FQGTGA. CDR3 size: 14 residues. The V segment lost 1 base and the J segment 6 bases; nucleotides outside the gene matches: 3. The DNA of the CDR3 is TGTGCCAGCAGCTTAAGCCAGGGGGCTGATACGCAGTATTTT. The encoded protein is CASSLSQGADTQYF.

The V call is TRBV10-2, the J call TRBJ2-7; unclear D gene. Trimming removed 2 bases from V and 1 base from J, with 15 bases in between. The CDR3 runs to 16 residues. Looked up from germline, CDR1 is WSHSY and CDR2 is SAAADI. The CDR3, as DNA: TGCGCCAGCAGTGAGAGGGATTGGGCCGGGTCCTACGAGCAGTACTTC. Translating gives CASSERDWAGSYEQYF.

CDR3 nucleotides: TGTGCCAGTCGACTGGGTGGTAACTATGGCTACACCTTC. Encoded protein: CASRLGGNYGYTF. The V and J genes are TRBV19 and TRBJ1-2; D unresolved. V dropped 8 bases and J dropped 1 base, with 11 bases sitting between them. The CDR3 length is 13 residues. Germline V CDR1 and CDR2: LNHDA, SQIVND (reference sequence).

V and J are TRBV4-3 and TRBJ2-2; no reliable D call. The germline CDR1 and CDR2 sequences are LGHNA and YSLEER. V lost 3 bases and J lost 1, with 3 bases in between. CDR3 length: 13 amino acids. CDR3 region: CASSQRNTGELFF. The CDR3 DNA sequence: TGCGCCAGCAGCCAGCGGAACACCGGGGAGCTGTTTTTT.

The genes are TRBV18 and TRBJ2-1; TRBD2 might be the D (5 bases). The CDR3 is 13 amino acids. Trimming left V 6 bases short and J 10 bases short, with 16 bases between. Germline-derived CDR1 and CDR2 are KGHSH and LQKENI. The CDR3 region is CASSPGVGGEQFF. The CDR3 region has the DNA TGTGCCAGCTCTCCCGGGGTTGGCGGGGAGCAGTTCTTC.

CDR3: CASTETGGNEQFF. The CDR3 DNA reads TGTGCCAGCACCGAAACAGGGGGCAATGAGCAGTTCTTC. The chain carries TRBV28 and TRBJ2-1, with 8 bases that match TRBD1. The germline V gene encodes CDR1 MDHEN and CDR2 SYDVKM. Trimming cost V 7 bases and J 6 bases; bases outside gene matches: 5. CDR3 size: 13 residues.

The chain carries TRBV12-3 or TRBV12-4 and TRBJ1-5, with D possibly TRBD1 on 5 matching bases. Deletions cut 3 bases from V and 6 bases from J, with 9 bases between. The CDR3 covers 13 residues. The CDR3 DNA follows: TGTGCCAGCAGTTTGTTGAGGGGTCAGCCCCAGCATTTT. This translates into CASSLLRGQPQHF.

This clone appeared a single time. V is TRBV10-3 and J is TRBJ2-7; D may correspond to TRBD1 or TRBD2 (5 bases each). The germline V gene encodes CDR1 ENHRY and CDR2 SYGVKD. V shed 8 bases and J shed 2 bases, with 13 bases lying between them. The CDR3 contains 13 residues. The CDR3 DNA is TGTGCCATCTTCGGGACGGAAACCTACGAGCAGTACTTC. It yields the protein CAIFGTETYEQYF.